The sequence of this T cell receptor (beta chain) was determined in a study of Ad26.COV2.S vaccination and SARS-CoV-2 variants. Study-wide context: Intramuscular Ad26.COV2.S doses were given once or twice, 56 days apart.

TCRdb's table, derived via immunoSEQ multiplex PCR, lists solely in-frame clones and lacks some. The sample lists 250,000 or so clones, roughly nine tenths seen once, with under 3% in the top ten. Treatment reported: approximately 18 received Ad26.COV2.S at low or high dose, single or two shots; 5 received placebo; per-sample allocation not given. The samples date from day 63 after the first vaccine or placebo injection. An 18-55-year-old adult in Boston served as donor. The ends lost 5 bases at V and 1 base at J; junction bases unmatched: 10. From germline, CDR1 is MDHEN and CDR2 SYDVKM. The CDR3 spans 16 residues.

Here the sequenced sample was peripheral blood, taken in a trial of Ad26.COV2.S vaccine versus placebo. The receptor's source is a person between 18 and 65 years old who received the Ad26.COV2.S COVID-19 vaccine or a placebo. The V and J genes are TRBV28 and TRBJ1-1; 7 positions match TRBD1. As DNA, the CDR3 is TGTGCCAGCAGTATCCCCGTTCAGGGGGGGAACACTGAAGCTTTCTTT. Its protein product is CASSIPVQGGNTEAFF.